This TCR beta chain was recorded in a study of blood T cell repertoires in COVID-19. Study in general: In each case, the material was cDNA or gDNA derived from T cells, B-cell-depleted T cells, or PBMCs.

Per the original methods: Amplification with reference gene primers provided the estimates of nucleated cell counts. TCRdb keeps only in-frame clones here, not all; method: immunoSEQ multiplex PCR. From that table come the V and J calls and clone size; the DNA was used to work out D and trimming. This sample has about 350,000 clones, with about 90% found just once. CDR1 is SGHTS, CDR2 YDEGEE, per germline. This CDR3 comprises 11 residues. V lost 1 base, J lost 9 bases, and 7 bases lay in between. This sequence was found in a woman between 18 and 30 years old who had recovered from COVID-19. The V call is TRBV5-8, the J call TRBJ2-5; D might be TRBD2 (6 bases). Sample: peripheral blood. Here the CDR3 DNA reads TGTGCCAGCAGCTTGACTAGCTCCCAGTACTTC. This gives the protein CASSLTSSQYF.